This T cell receptor beta chain originates from a study of graft-versus-host responses after intestinal transplantation. Comment on this clone: Its antigen remains unknown.

Profiling relied on immunoSEQ multiplex PCR, and the TCRdb table lists in-frame clones only, not all of them. The top ten clones hold approximately 8% of a sample with some 85,000 clones, 80% to 90% of them seen once. The receptor's source is a human donor who was the organ donor for an intestinal transplant. This specimen was unstimulated CD8+ T cells sorted from spleen or lymph node cells, taken before transplant.

The chain's CDR3 is CASSPIRIERGDGYTF. CDR3 sequence (DNA): TGCGCCAGCAGCCCTATTCGGATCGAACGCGGTGATGGCTACACCTTC. The genes are TRBV5-1 and TRBJ1-2; no clear D gene. Germline V gives CDR1 SGHRS, CDR2 YFSETQ. V was shortened by 4 bases and J by 6 bases, with 22 bases between the two germline ends. The CDR3 runs 16 residues.